The T cell receptor beta chain described here comes from a study of T-cell memory formation after mild COVID-19. This clonotype was seen a few times. This CDR3 has 15 amino acids. The germline CDR1 and CDR2 sequences are DFQATT and SNEGSKA (reference sequence). The V and J ends lost 0 bases and 0 bases respectively, with 6 bases between them. TCRdb analysed the 5' RACE reads with MiXCR anew, one entry per CDR3 protein. The table shows tens of thousands of distinct CDR3 sequences, with nearly 9.5% occurring only once. This chain links TRBV20-1 with TRBJ1-6; D ambiguous. The sequence was obtained from an adult woman who had mild COVID-19 (a few samples of this study predate the infection). Cell type and time point are not known. What was sequenced was PBMCs or a T cell subset sorted from them (not recorded which). The CDR3 sequence is CSARDRGSYNSPLHF. In DNA, the CDR3 is TGCAGTGCTAGAGACCGAGGCTCCTATAATTCACCCCTCCACTTT.